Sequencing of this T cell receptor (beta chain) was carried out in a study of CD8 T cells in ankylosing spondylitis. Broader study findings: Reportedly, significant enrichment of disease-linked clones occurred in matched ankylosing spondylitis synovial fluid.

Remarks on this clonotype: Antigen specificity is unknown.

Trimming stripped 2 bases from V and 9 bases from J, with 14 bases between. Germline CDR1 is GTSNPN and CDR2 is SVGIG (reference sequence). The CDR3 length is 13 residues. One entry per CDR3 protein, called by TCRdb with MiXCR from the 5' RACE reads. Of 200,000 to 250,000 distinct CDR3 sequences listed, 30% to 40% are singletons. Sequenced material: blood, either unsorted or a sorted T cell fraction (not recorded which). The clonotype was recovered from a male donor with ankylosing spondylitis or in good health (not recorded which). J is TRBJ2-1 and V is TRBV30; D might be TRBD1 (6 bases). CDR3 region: CAWSFSYRAEQFF. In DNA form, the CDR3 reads TGTGCCTGGAGTTTTTCTTACAGGGCTGAGCAGTTCTTC.